The rows below give T cell receptor beta chains drawn from one sample of a study of T cell responses to AZD1222 COVID-19 vaccine. Data came from immunoSEQ multiplex PCR; TCRdb stores just in-frame clones and leaves some out. The sample includes about 140,000 clones, about 92% seen only once; the top ten take about 3%. Material: peripheral blood, obtained on day 0 of AZD1222 vaccination. These receptors were taken from an adult in good health. The CDR3 runs from the conserved cysteine through the conserved F or W. The D gene is left open where the match is weak.

TRBV6-5	.	TRBJ2-7	TGTGCCAGCAGCGGAGGGACTTCCTACGAGCAGTACTTC	CASSGGTSYEQYF
TRBV6-5	TRBD1	TRBJ1-2	TGTGCCAGCAGAAGGACAGGGAAAAGGGATGGCTACACCTTC	CASRRTGKRDGYTF
TRBV6-2/TRBV6-3	TRBD1	TRBJ1-1	TGTGCCAGCAGTCTGGGACAGATAGAAGCTTTCTTT	CASSLGQIEAFF
TRBV10-3	.	TRBJ2-5	TGTGCCACCGGATACCAAGAGACCCAGTACTTC	CATGYQETQYF
TRBV28	.	TRBJ2-1	TGTGCCAGCAGTTTTACGGCGTACGTATCCTACAATGAGCAGTTCTTC	CASSFTAYVSYNEQFF
TRBV5-6	TRBD1	TRBJ1-5	TGTGCCAGCAGCGGGGGACAGGGAGGCAATCAGCCCCAGCATTTT	CASSGGQGGNQPQHF
TRBV5-3	TRBD1	TRBJ2-5	TGTGCCAGAAGCCCCCAGGACAGGGGATTAGGGGAGACCCAGTACTTC	CARSPQDRGLGETQYF
TRBV9	.	TRBJ2-7	TGTGCCAGCAGCCCAAGTAGAGGGCGGGAAACCTACGAGCAGTACTTC	CASSPSRGRETYEQYF
TRBV30	.	TRBJ2-1	TGTGCCTGGAGTGAGGGGTTGCGGCAGTTCTTC	CAWSEGLRQFF
TRBV5-1	.	TRBJ2-1	TGCGCCAGCAGCTTGGGCGACCGGCTCACCCGGGATGAGCAGTTCTTC	CASSLGDRLTRDEQFF